This passage covers 10 T cell receptor beta chains from one sample sequenced in a study of T cell responses to AZD1222 COVID-19 vaccine. Libraries were prepared by immunoSEQ multiplex PCR; TCRdb keeps only in-frame clonotypes and omits some of them. The sample consists of 75,000 to 100,000 clones, 80% to 90% of them appearing once. The input for sequencing was peripheral blood, taken on day 0 of AZD1222 vaccination. Receptors originate from an adult in good health.

The genes are TRBV7-2 and TRBJ2-1; 8 positions match TRBD2. The length of the CDR3 is 15 residues. Germline V gene data show CDR1 as SGHTA and CDR2 as FQGNSA. V gave up 1 base and J gave up 6 bases; unmatched junction bases: 5. CDR3 region: CASSLDGRAFNEQFF. As DNA, the CDR3 is TGTGCCAGCAGCTTAGACGGGAGGGCCTTCAATGAGCAGTTCTTC.

This clone has just a few counts. This chain connects TRBV25-1 to TRBJ1-4; TRBD1 is a possible D gene (5 bases). Per germline, CDR1 MGHDK and CDR2 SYGVNS. Trimming left V 5 bases short and J 5 bases short, with 12 bases between. The CDR3 has 14 amino acids. Written as DNA, the CDR3 is TGTGCCAGCAGTATAGGGGCACTCAATGAAAAACTGTTTTTT. This translates into CASSIGALNEKLFF.

The CDR3 sequence is CASSLYTARGGAQFF. In nucleotides, the CDR3 is TGTGCCAGCAGTCTCTACACAGCTAGGGGCGGCGCGCAGTTCTTC. The rearrangement links TRBV27 to TRBJ2-1; tentatively, D is TRBD1 (5 bases). V lost 5 bases to trimming and J lost 12 bases, with 23 bases between them. The germline V gene encodes CDR1 MNHEY and CDR2 SMNVEV (reference sequence). The CDR3 totals 15 residues.

The rearrangement joins TRBV6-2 or TRBV6-3 to TRBJ1-2; 8 nucleotides match TRBD1. The J segment lost 2 bases and the V segment lost 4 bases, leaving 12 bases of the junction unmatched. The CDR3 totals 17 residues. Germline V gene sequence: CDR1 MNHEY, CDR2 SVGEGT. This CDR3 reads CASSSLRPGGTNYGYTF. The CDR3 region has the DNA TGTGCCAGCAGTTCCCTCCGGCCAGGGGGCACCAACTATGGCTACACCTTC.

The chain combines TRBV7-2 with TRBJ2-2; 7 bases match TRBD2. The V and J ends lost 1 base and 5 bases, in that order; junction bases with no gene match: 4. Germline V gene data show CDR1 as SGHTA and CDR2 as FQGNSA. The CDR3 totals 15 residues. In DNA form, the CDR3 reads TGTGCCAGCAGCTTAGTAGCGGGCCTTACCGGGGAGCTGTTTTTT. It codes for CASSLVAGLTGELFF.

Written as DNA, the CDR3 is TGTGCCAGCAGTTTCAAATACAGGGGCGACGAGCAGTACTTC. This sequence encodes CASSFKYRGDEQYF. This chain connects TRBV6-1 to TRBJ2-7; 7 nucleotides match TRBD1. The junction had 9 bases not matched to a gene; V was cut back by 5 bases and J by 5 bases. The CDR3 totals 14 residues. Per germline, CDR1 MNHNS and CDR2 SASEGT.

The chain joins TRBV18 to TRBJ2-7; the match to TRBD2 covers 9 bases. Looked up from germline, CDR1 is KGHSH and CDR2 is LQKENI. This CDR3 has 18 amino acids. V shed 4 bases and J 0 bases; nucleotides not matched to a gene: 13. The CDR3 DNA sequence: TGTGCCAGCTCACAGCTACCCCGAAGCGGGAGGAGCTCCTACGAGCAGTACTTC. Its translation: CASSQLPRSGRSSYEQYF.

The rearrangement joins TRBV5-1 to TRBJ2-7; D uncertain. Trimming shortened V by 0 bases and J by 3 bases, and 7 bases separated the two germline ends. The CDR3 has 13 residues. Germline assignment: CDR1 SGHRS and CDR2 YFSETQ. The CDR3: CASSLGASYEQYF. The DNA for the CDR3 is TGCGCCAGCAGCTTGGGCGCTAGCTACGAGCAGTACTTC.

This chain links TRBV30 with TRBJ2-7, with TRBD1 matching over 9 bases. Germline trimming cut 1 base from V and 2 bases from J; bases unmatched to any gene: 3. The V gene's germline CDR1 is GTSNPN and CDR2 SVGIG (reference sequence). The CDR3 is 14 residues long. The CDR3 bases are TGTGCCTGGAGTGGGGACAGGGAACCCTACGAGCAGTACTTC. It specifies CAWSGDREPYEQYF.

This clone was observed a few times. V usage is TRBV7-2 and J usage is TRBJ2-1; 9 positions agree with TRBD2. V was pared by 6 bases and J by 1 base, with 4 bases of the junction left unmatched. CDR1 and CDR2 (germline): SGHTA, FQGNSA. CDR3 length equals 15 residues. The CDR3 nucleotides read TGTGCCAGCAGAGCGGGGGGTCAATCCTACAATGAGCAGTTCTTC. Residues: CASRAGGQSYNEQFF.